This T cell receptor beta chain originates from a study of blood T cells in healthy people across ages. Next came a second PCR, run for roughly 6 to 11 cycles, which used a sample-barcoded 5' primer along with a J-beta primer mix. A single record per CDR3 protein comes from TCRdb applying MiXCR to the 5' RACE reads. The sample carries almost 800,000 distinct CDR3 sequences, 58% recorded once. Germline V gene lookup returns CDR1 SGHRS and CDR2 YFSETQ. This CDR3 spans 13 amino acids. Sequenced sample: blood. This sequence originates from a young man in good health. The chain links TRBV5-1 to TRBJ2-5, with D hard to call. The J call may be mistaken, given a closer DNA end match to TRBJ2-7. CDR3 coding DNA: TGCGCCAGCAGCTTGAGCCACCCCTACGAGCAGTACTTC. Amino acids: CASSLSHPYEQYF.